A selection of T cell receptor beta chains follows, all from one sample in a study of OX40 agonist ivuxolimab in advanced cancers. Profiled with immunoSEQ multiplex PCR; TCRdb holds only in-frame clones, not every one. The sample has 55,000 to 80,000 clones, 80% to 95% seen once. The material sequenced was CD4+ or CD8+ T cells sorted from blood, taken in a trial of the OX40 agonist ivuxolimab. The receptors were sampled from an adult with an advanced solid tumor such as melanoma, head and neck, liver or kidney cancer. The CDR3 runs from the conserved cysteine through the conserved F or W. The order of the fields is clone size, J gene, V gene, D gene, CDR3 protein, CDR3 DNA. A D gene is named only where the DNA matches it firmly. Size is stated for part of the rows, as once, few or many counts, or as a class when the clone is expanded.

-,TRBJ2-1,TRBV9,TRBD2,CASSPGGSSYNEQFF,TGTGCCAGCAGCCCGGGGGGGAGCTCCTACAATGAGCAGTTCTTC
-,TRBJ2-5,TRBV5-6,-,CASSFFGGVEETQYF,TGTGCCAGCAGCTTTTTTGGTGGGGTTGAGGAGACCCAGTACTTC
once,TRBJ2-5,TRBV9,-,CASSVVGQHQETQYF,TGTGCCAGCAGCGTAGTAGGGCAGCACCAAGAGACCCAGTACTTC
-,TRBJ2-1,TRBV4-1,-,CASSQEGAGQNNEQFF,TGCGCCAGCAGCCAAGAGGGGGCGGGACAGAACAATGAGCAGTTCTTC
-,TRBJ2-7,TRBV5-1,TRBD2,CASSLRGGSSYEQYF,TGCGCCAGCAGCTTGCGGGGGGGTAGCTCCTACGAGCAGTACTTC
once,TRBJ2-3,TRBV6-5,-,CASTQGDTQYF,TGTGCCAGCACCCAGGGAGATACGCAGTATTTT
-,TRBJ1-2,TRBV11-3,TRBD1,CASSLATGQGLNYGYTF,TGTGCCAGCAGCTTAGCAACAGGACAGGGACTCAACTATGGCTACACCTTC
-,TRBJ2-7,TRBV12-5,TRBD2,CASGPRTSSGYEQYF,TGTGCTAGTGGCCCTAGGACTAGCTCGGGCTACGAGCAGTACTTC
-,TRBJ1-5,TRBV30,TRBD1,CAWSSDRDQPQHF,TGTGCCTGGAGTTCCGACAGGGACCAGCCCCAGCATTTT
-,TRBJ1-6,TRBV27,-,CASSDGFDNSPLHF,TGTGCCAGCAGCGACGGCTTTGATAATTCACCCCTCCACTTT
-,TRBJ1-5,TRBV5-1,-,CASSLGGQSNQPQHF,TGCGCCAGCAGCTTGGGGGGACAAAGCAATCAGCCCCAGCATTTT
-,TRBJ1-5,TRBV19,-,CASSQGGGSNQPQHF,TGTGCCAGTAGTCAAGGGGGGGGCAGCAATCAGCCCCAGCATTTT
-,TRBJ1-3,TRBV9,-,CASSVVGTGSPNTIYF,TGTGCCAGCAGCGTAGTTGGTACAGGCTCTCCGAACACCATATATTTT
-,TRBJ2-5,TRBV5-1,-,CASSLAPGQETQYF,TGCGCCAGCAGCTTGGCGCCGGGGCAAGAGACCCAGTACTTC
-,TRBJ1-2,TRBV5-6,TRBD1,CASSPPQGPNYGYTF,TGTGCCAGCAGCCCCCCACAGGGGCCCAACTATGGCTACACCTTC
-,TRBJ2-5,TRBV29-1,-,CSVTGYQETQYF,TGCAGCGTTACAGGATACCAAGAGACCCAGTACTTC
few,TRBJ2-7,TRBV5-1,-,CASSLAGGDYKQYF,TGCGCCAGCAGCTTGGCGGGCGGGGATTACAAGCAGTACTTC
-,TRBJ2-1,TRBV6-5,TRBD2,CASSSGLAAYNEQFF,TGTGCCAGCAGTTCGGGACTAGCGGCCTACAATGAGCAGTTCTTC
-,TRBJ2-2,TRBV15,-,CATSREGNTGELFF,TGTGCCACCAGCAGAGAGGGGAACACCGGGGAGCTGTTTTTT
-,TRBJ2-5,TRBV6-5,TRBD1,CASSPTHRGETQYF,TGTGCCAGCAGCCCCACCCACAGGGGAGAGACCCAGTACTTC
-,TRBJ2-2,TRBV18,-,CASSPPGTGELFF,TGTGCCAGCTCACCACCCGGTACCGGGGAGCTGTTTTTT
-,TRBJ1-1,TRBV6-8,TRBD1,CASSYIQGATEAFF,TGTGCCAGCAGTTACATCCAGGGGGCTACTGAAGCTTTCTTT
-,TRBJ2-7,TRBV4-1,TRBD2,CASSQEGTSGGTSYEQYF,TGCGCCAGCAGCCAAGAGGGGACTAGCGGGGGAACCTCCTACGAGCAGTACTTC
-,TRBJ2-3,TRBV7-2,-,CASSADWGTDTQYF,TGTGCCAGCAGCGCCGACTGGGGCACAGATACGCAGTATTTT
once,TRBJ2-5,TRBV6-1,TRBD1,CASSRDRGQETQYF,TGTGCCAGCAGTCGGGACAGGGGGCAAGAGACCCAGTACTTC
-,TRBJ1-1,TRBV7-9,-,CASSFPLPEAFF,TGTGCCAGCAGCTTCCCCTTGCCTGAAGCTTTCTTT
-,TRBJ1-3,TRBV27,-,CATQSSGNTIYF,TGTGCCACCCAATCGAGTGGAAACACCATATATTTT
-,TRBJ2-2,TRBV29-1,-,CSVAAGPGELFF,TGCAGCGTTGCGGCAGGTCCCGGGGAGCTGTTTTTT
-,TRBJ2-7,TRBV11-2,TRBD1,CASSRGQGRSYEQYF,TGTGCCAGCAGCCGGGGACAGGGCCGCTCCTACGAGCAGTACTTC
-,TRBJ1-4,TRBV6-1,-,CASSPTGGWKLFF,TGTGCCAGCAGCCCGACTGGCGGGTGGAAACTGTTTTTT
-,TRBJ1-6,TRBV19,-,CASSISLGVVPGARTLHF,TGTGCCAGTAGTATATCACTTGGGGTCGTTCCCGGGGCTCGTACCCTCCACTTT
-,TRBJ2-3,TRBV6-6,-,CASTAGAGRDTQYF,TGTGCCAGCACCGCGGGGGCGGGGCGAGATACGCAGTATTTT
few,TRBJ2-3,TRBV7-8,-,CASSLGGTDTQYF,TGTGCCAGCAGCTTAGGGGGTACAGATACGCAGTATTTT
-,TRBJ2-7,TRBV6-6,TRBD2,CASSFRGGEGAEQYF,TGTGCCAGCAGTTTTCGTGGCGGGGAGGGTGCAGAGCAGTACTTC
once,TRBJ1-1,TRBV7-8,-,CASSPDRLKAFF,TGTGCCAGCAGCCCTGACCGTCTGAAGGCTTTCTTT
-,TRBJ1-2,TRBV5-1,TRBD1,CASSGYRGRHYGYTF,TGCGCCAGCAGCGGATACAGGGGACGGCACTATGGCTACACCTTC
-,TRBJ2-7,TRBV5-4,TRBD1,CASSFRDRGFEQYF,TGTGCCAGCAGCTTCCGGGACAGGGGGTTCGAGCAGTACTTC
once,TRBJ1-2,TRBV11-3,TRBD1,CASTPGQGDYGYTF,TGTGCCAGCACCCCCGGACAGGGGGACTATGGCTACACCTTC
-,TRBJ1-1,TRBV9,-,CASSVGPAGTEAFF,TGTGCCAGCAGCGTAGGGCCCGCCGGGACTGAAGCTTTCTTT
-,TRBJ2-1,TRBV19,TRBD2,CASSAIGTSGRAISNEQFF,TGTGCCAGTAGTGCGATAGGGACTAGCGGGAGGGCCATCTCCAATGAGCAGTTCTTC
-,TRBJ1-2,TRBV25-1,-,CASSDTRTNYGYTF,TGTGCCAGCAGTGACACACGAACCAACTATGGCTACACCTTC
once,TRBJ2-5,TRBV5-6,TRBD1,CASSGYEGAETQYF,TGTGCCAGCAGCGGGTATGAGGGGGCTGAGACCCAGTACTTC
-,TRBJ2-4,TRBV30,-,CAWSVVRDLAKNIQYF,TGTGCCTGGAGTGTAGTAAGAGATCTAGCCAAAAACATTCAGTACTTC
-,TRBJ2-3,TRBV5-5,-,CASSTLASDTQYF,TGTGCCAGCAGCACCCTCGCCTCAGATACGCAGTATTTT
-,TRBJ1-2,TRBV9,TRBD1,CASSQGQIYGYTF,TGTGCCAGCAGCCAGGGACAGATATATGGCTACACCTTC
-,TRBJ2-7,TRBV2,-,CASRGVPRYEQYF,TGTGCCAGCAGGGGGGTACCCCGCTACGAGCAGTACTTC
-,TRBJ2-7,TRBV19,-,CATQGQNYEQYF,TGTGCCACCCAGGGACAAAACTACGAGCAGTACTTC
-,TRBJ2-7,TRBV5-6,-,CASSLSRVEQYF,TGTGCCAGCAGCTTGTCGCGGGTGGAGCAGTACTTC
-,TRBJ2-7,TRBV7-9,-,CASSLERREQYF,TGTGCCAGCAGCTTAGAGCGGCGAGAGCAGTACTTC
-,TRBJ1-6,TRBV14,-,CASSQDALMGSPLHF,TGTGCCAGCAGCCAAGATGCCCTTATGGGGTCACCCCTCCACTTT
once,TRBJ2-7,TRBV30,-,CAWSGLSYEQYF,TGTGCCTGGAGCGGACTAAGCTACGAGCAGTACTTC
-,TRBJ2-3,TRBV5-6,-,CASSLGHTDTQYF,TGTGCCAGCAGCTTGGGGCACACAGATACGCAGTATTTT
-,TRBJ2-5,TRBV5-5,-,CASSLGGRGYQETQYF,TGTGCCAGCAGCTTGGGAGGCAGGGGTTACCAAGAGACCCAGTACTTC
-,TRBJ1-1,TRBV6-5,-,CASRPAPGEAFF,TGTGCCAGCAGGCCTGCCCCGGGTGAAGCTTTCTTT
-,TRBJ2-1,TRBV7-3,TRBD2,CASSFHPSGPLFF,TGTGCCAGCAGCTTCCACCCTAGCGGTCCACTGTTCTTC
-,TRBJ2-1,TRBV7-3,-,CASSPRAAYNEQFF,TGTGCCAGCAGCCCGAGAGCGGCCTACAATGAGCAGTTCTTC